Below, 25 T cell receptor beta chains from the same sample are listed, as sequenced in a study of blood T cell repertoires in COVID-19. The repertoire was sequenced with immunoSEQ multiplex PCR; TCRdb's copy has only in-frame clones and lacks some. The sample yields 200,000 to 250,000 clones, approximately 83% seen once. The material sequenced was peripheral blood. The receptors come from a man aged 25-40 years who had recovered from COVID-19.

This chain uses TRBV10-3 with TRBJ2-5; 8 bases match TRBD2. This CDR3 has 14 residues. The germline CDR1 and CDR2 sequences are ENHRY and SYGVKD. J was trimmed by 4 bases and V by 3 bases; bases with no gene match: 4. The CDR3: CAISEPSGGETQYF. CDR3 bases: TGTGCCATCAGTGAACCCAGCGGGGGAGAGACCCAGTACTTC.

In DNA, the CDR3 is TGCAGTGCTCGTAGGGGTCCTGAAGCTTTCTTT. It encodes CSARRGPEAFF. J is TRBJ1-1 and V is TRBV20-1; the D gene is possibly TRBD1 (5 bases). Germline values: CDR1 DFQATT, CDR2 SNEGSKA (reference sequence). The CDR3 runs 11 residues. The V gene lost 5 bases and the J gene lost 6 bases, with 10 bases spanning the gap.

This chain joins TRBV20-1 and TRBJ2-1; 7 nucleotides match TRBD1. CDR3 size: 12 residues. The junction had 4 bases not matched to a gene; V was cut back by 3 bases and J by 8 bases. From germline, CDR1 is DFQATT and CDR2 SNEGSKA (reference sequence). The CDR3 DNA sequence: TGCAGTGCTAGTAGACAGGGTCATGAGCAGTTCTTC. Its translation is CSASRQGHEQFF.

The chain couples TRBV29-1 to TRBJ2-1, with D tentatively TRBD1 (6 bases). Germline V gene data show CDR1 as SQVTM and CDR2 as ANQGSEA. This CDR3 is built from 12 residues. The V end was cut by 7 bases, the J end by 8 bases, with 15 bases between. The CDR3 reads CSAHGQTDEQFF. CDR3 DNA: TGCAGCGCCCACGGACAGACCGATGAGCAGTTCTTC.

This chain uses TRBV7-8 with TRBJ1-6, with no clear D. The germline V gene encodes CDR1 SGHVS and CDR2 FQNEAQ. The CDR3 has 17 residues. V lost 1 base and J 7 bases, leaving 17 bases between the germline ends. In nucleotides, the CDR3 is TGTGCCAGCAGCTTAGGCTCCACTAAACTGCTCAATTCACCCCTCCACTTT. It encodes CASSLGSTKLLNSPLHF.

The rearrangement uses TRBV4-1 and TRBJ1-2, with D maybe TRBD1 (5 bases). Germline loops: CDR1 MGHRA, CDR2 YSYEKL. The CDR3 has 15 residues. Trimming shortened V by 1 base and J by 6 bases, and 15 bases separated the two germline ends. The CDR3 DNA sequence: TGCGCCAGCAGCCAAGGGGGCGGAGCAGCCCATGGCTACACCTTC. This encodes CASSQGGGAAHGYTF.

The genes are TRBV4-1 and TRBJ2-6, with 9 bases fitting TRBD1. The CDR3 covers 19 residues. Germline assignment: CDR1 MGHRA and CDR2 YSYEKL. Losses at the gene ends were 4 bases for V and 0 bases for J; bases not matched to a gene: 10. CDR3 sequence reads: CASSPNPGTGSSGANVLTF. In DNA, the CDR3 is TGCGCCAGCAGCCCTAATCCCGGGACAGGGTCCTCTGGGGCCAACGTCCTGACTTTC.

The chain uses TRBV5-1 and TRBJ1-5; possible D gene TRBD1, 5 bases. Looked up from germline, CDR1 is SGHRS and CDR2 is YFSETQ. Trimming left V 1 base short and J 7 bases short, with 9 bases between. The CDR3 has 13 amino acids. The CDR3 loop reads CASSLLWGQPQHF. The CDR3 coding sequence is TGCGCCAGCAGCTTGTTGTGGGGCCAGCCCCAGCATTTT.

This clone came up a few times. The chain has TRBV28 and TRBJ1-2; D not certain. Germline CDR1 is MDHEN and CDR2 is SYDVKM. The CDR3 runs 12 residues. Deletions cut 2 bases from V and 2 bases from J, with 3 bases between. DNA for the CDR3: TGTGCCAGCAGTTTACAGAACTATGGCTACACCTTC. Its translation: CASSLQNYGYTF.

This chain joins TRBV10-1 and TRBJ2-7; 8 bases are shared with TRBD2. V gave up 0 bases and J gave up 3 bases; unmatched junction bases: 10. CDR1 and CDR2 (germline): WNHNN, SYGVQD (reference sequence). CDR3 length equals 17 residues. The CDR3 loop reads CASSESGLAGGHYEQYV. The CDR3 bases are TGCGCCAGCAGTGAGTCGGGTCTGGCGGGGGGACACTACGAGCAGTACGTC.

This rearrangement joins TRBV10-3 to TRBJ1-1; D is undetermined. The V gene lost 8 bases and the J gene lost 4 bases, with 14 bases spanning the gap. The CDR3 is 13 amino acids. The germline gives CDR1 ENHRY, CDR2 SYGVKD. The CDR3 coding sequence is TGTGCCATCTTAGGTTCCGGGAGCACTGAAGCTTTCTTT. Translated, it gives CAILGSGSTEAFF.

This chain connects TRBV28 to TRBJ2-2; tentative D call: TRBD2 (6 bases). The CDR3 is 13 amino acids. Per germline, CDR1 MDHEN and CDR2 SYDVKM. V was pared by 6 bases and J by 9 bases, with 14 bases between. The CDR3 DNA reads as TGTGCCAGCAGCTCTGGGGGGTACCGGGAGCTGTTTTTT. This translates into CASSSGGYRELFF.

The V and J genes are TRBV5-4 and TRBJ1-2; possibly TRBD1 for D (5 bases). With 3 bases removed from V and 4 bases from J, the gap between germline ends came to 16 bases. The CDR3 consists of 15 residues. Germline V gene data show CDR1 as SGHNT and CDR2 as YYREEE (reference sequence). CDR3 sequence reads: CASSSDSDPLYGYTF. The DNA for the CDR3 is TGTGCCAGCAGCTCCGACAGCGACCCACTCTATGGCTACACCTTC.

J is TRBJ1-5 and V is TRBV19; TRBD1 is a possible D gene (6 bases). The germline V gene has CDR1 LNHDA and CDR2 SQIVND (reference sequence). The CDR3 runs to 15 residues. With 6 bases removed from V and 4 bases from J, the gap between germline ends came to 16 bases. CDR3 amino acids: CASSRLGQRNQPQHF. Here the CDR3 DNA reads TGTGCCAGTAGCCGCCTCGGACAGAGAAATCAGCCCCAGCATTTT.

This clone was recorded once. The chain uses TRBV13 and TRBJ2-3; unclear D gene. Germline V CDR1 and CDR2: PRHDT, FYEKMQ (reference sequence). The CDR3 sequence is 11 residues long. V was shortened by 6 bases and J by 5 bases, with 6 bases between the two germline ends. DNA of the CDR3: TGTGCCAGCAGGCTCGGAGATACGCAGTATTTT. Its protein product is CASRLGDTQYF.

The chain combines TRBV13 with TRBJ2-1; TRBD1 might be the D (7 bases). Trimming pared 0 bases from V and 6 bases from J, leaving 12 bases between. Germline V gene data show CDR1 as PRHDT and CDR2 as FYEKMQ (reference sequence). This CDR3 region has 15 residues. CDR3 sequence (DNA): TGTGCCAGCAGCTTAGGGACAGGGAGGTTCAATGAGCAGTTCTTC. It translates to CASSLGTGRFNEQFF.

The chain couples TRBV28 to TRBJ1-3; D is uncertain. V lost 6 bases, J lost 2 bases, and 11 bases lay in between. Germline V gene data show CDR1 as MDHEN and CDR2 as SYDVKM. The CDR3 totals 14 residues. The CDR3 region is CASSLGVAGNTIYF. DNA for the CDR3: TGTGCCAGCAGCTTGGGAGTAGCTGGAAACACCATATATTTT.

The rearrangement uses TRBV5-1 and TRBJ1-1; D might be TRBD1 (6 bases). The CDR3 loop spans 14 amino acids. Trimming took off 4 bases at V and 4 bases at J, with 14 bases between the two ends. The germline V gene encodes CDR1 SGHRS and CDR2 YFSETQ. CDR3 sequence reads: CASSAAGVATEAFF. In DNA, the CDR3 is TGCGCCAGCAGCGCTGCAGGGGTCGCCACTGAAGCTTTCTTT.

This chain connects TRBV6-5 to TRBJ2-1; a weak D match, TRBD2 (5 bases). The CDR3 sequence is 13 residues long. Trimming pared 4 bases from V and 3 bases from J, leaving 7 bases between. The V gene's germline CDR1 is MNHEY and CDR2 SVGAGI. CDR3 residues: CASSLTSYNEQFF. The CDR3 DNA follows: TGTGCCAGCAGTTTAACTAGCTACAATGAGCAGTTCTTC.

This clone has just a few counts. The chain combines TRBV14 with TRBJ2-3; D ambiguous. V dropped 0 bases and J dropped 9 bases, with 13 bases sitting between them. The CDR3 is 14 residues long. Germline lookup yields CDR1 SGHDN and CDR2 FVKESK. This CDR3 reads CASSQDWQVATQYF. Here the CDR3 DNA reads TGTGCCAGCAGCCAAGATTGGCAGGTGGCCACGCAGTATTTT.

V and J are TRBV6-6 and TRBJ2-3; no definite D call. CDR3 length equals 12 residues. Trimming left V 0 bases short and J 13 bases short, with 11 bases between. The germline CDR1 and CDR2 sequences are MNHNY and SVGAGI (reference sequence). CDR3 sequence reads: CASSYSSPPEYF. The CDR3 DNA reads as TGTGCCAGCAGTTACTCGTCACCTCCGGAGTATTTT.

In its sample, this clone was seen a few times. The CDR3 here is CATKRDREEGYTF. DNA of the CDR3: TGTGCCACTAAAAGGGACAGGGAGGAGGGCTACACCTTC. The rearrangement uses TRBV10-3 and TRBJ1-2, with TRBD1 matching 9 bases. Trimming removed 10 bases from V and 8 bases from J; junction bases left unmatched: 11. This CDR3 has 13 amino acids. The germline V gene encodes CDR1 ENHRY and CDR2 SYGVKD.

The chain recombines TRBV18 with TRBJ2-3, with D unclear. There are 15 residues in the CDR3. Germline values: CDR1 KGHSH, CDR2 LQKENI. V was cut by 2 bases and J by 0 bases, with 9 bases left in between. In DNA, the CDR3 is TGTGCCAGCTCACCATATGTAGAGAGCACAGATACGCAGTATTTT. Translated, it gives CASSPYVESTDTQYF.

The chain links TRBV6-6 to TRBJ1-1, with a tentative D call TRBD1 (5 bases). V lost 5 bases and J lost 6, with 16 bases in between. This CDR3 has 14 amino acids. The germline gives CDR1 MNHNY, CDR2 SVGAGI (reference sequence). The CDR3 DNA follows: TGTGCCAGCAGTAAGGCTTCGACAGAACCTGAAGCTTTCTTT. Encoded protein: CASSKASTEPEAFF.

The chain couples TRBV29-1 to TRBJ1-4, with a tentative D call TRBD1 (6 bases). The V and J ends lost 5 bases and 3 bases respectively, with 16 bases between them. The CDR3 consists of 15 residues. Germline CDR1 and CDR2: SQVTM and ANQGSEA. As DNA, the CDR3 is TGCAGCGTTAGTCGGGGGGGGCCCTCTAATGAAAAACTGTTTTTT. It translates to CSVSRGGPSNEKLFF.